Sequencing of this T cell receptor (beta chain) was carried out in a study of blood T cell repertoires in COVID-19. Authors' analysis steps: Reference gene primer amplification yielded estimated nucleated cell counts. Clones were sequenced by immunoSEQ multiplex PCR, and TCRdb holds only the in-frame ones, with some missing. The D gene and trimming were derived from the DNA, and the V and J assignments and clone size from that table. The data hold roughly 120,000 clones, with approximately 80% observed a single time. As concerns this clone: Compared with germline, one end of the junction differs, possibly owing to a read error.

The germline V gene has CDR1 SGHRS and CDR2 YFSETQ. There are 15 residues in the CDR3. Source material: peripheral blood. This rearrangement joins TRBV5-1 to TRBJ1-1; perhaps TRBD1 as D (5 bases). The source is a woman in her 70s with acute or convalescent COVID-19. Here the CDR3 reads CASSLVAGQNAEAFF. The CDR3 bases are TGCGCCAGCAGCTTGGTGGCAGGGCAGAACGCTGAAGCTTTCTTT.